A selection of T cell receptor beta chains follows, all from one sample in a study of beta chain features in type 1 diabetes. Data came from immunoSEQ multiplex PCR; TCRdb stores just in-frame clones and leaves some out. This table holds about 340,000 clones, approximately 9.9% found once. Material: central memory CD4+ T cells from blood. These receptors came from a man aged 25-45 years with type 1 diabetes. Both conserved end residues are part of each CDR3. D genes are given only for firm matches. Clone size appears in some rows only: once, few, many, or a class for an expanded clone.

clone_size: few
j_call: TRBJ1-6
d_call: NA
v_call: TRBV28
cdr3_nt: TGTGCCAGCAGCACAGGGTCCTATAATTCACCCCTCCACTTT
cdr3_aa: CASSTGSYNSPLHF

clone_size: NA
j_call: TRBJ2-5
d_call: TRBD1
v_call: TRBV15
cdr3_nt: TGTGCCACCAGCACCCCGGGACAGGGAGGAGGAGAGACCCAGTACTTC
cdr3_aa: CATSTPGQGGGETQYF

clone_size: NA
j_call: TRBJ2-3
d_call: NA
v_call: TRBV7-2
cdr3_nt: TGTGCCAGCAGCCCGGTCGCGGCAGATACGCAGTATTTT
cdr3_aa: CASSPVAADTQYF

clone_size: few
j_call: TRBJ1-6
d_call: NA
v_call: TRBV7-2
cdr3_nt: TGTGCCAGCAGCTCGACTATGGCGCGCGATTCACCCCTCCACTTT
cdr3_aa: CASSSTMARDSPLHF

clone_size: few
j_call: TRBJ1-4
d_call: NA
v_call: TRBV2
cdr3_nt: TGTGCCAGCTCAGACAGGACTGCAACTAATGAAAAACTGTTTTTT
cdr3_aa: CASSDRTATNEKLFF

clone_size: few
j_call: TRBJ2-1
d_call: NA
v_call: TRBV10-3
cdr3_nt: TGTGCCACCAGCGGGCGGGCGGCCAACAATGAGCAGTTCTTC
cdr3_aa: CATSGRAANNEQFF

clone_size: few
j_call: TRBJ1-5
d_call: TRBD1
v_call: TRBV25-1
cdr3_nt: TGTGCCAGCAGGGACAGGGGAGATCAGCCCCAGCATTTT
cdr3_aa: CASRDRGDQPQHF

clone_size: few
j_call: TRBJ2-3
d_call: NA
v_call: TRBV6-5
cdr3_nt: TGTGCCAGCAGTTACTCCGGACGGGCAAGCACAGATACGCAGTATTTT
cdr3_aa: CASSYSGRASTDTQYF

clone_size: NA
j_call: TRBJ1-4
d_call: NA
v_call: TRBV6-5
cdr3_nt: TGTGCCAGCAGGTCAAGGTTTGCTAATGAAAAACTGTTTTTT
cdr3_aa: CASRSRFANEKLFF

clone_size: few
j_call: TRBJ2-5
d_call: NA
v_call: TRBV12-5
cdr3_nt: TGTGCTAGTGGTTCCTGGGGGGTACAAGAGACCCAGTACTTC
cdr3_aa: CASGSWGVQETQYF

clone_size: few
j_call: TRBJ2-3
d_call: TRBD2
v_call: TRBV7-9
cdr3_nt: TGTGCCAGCAGCTTCGGGGCTAGCGGGGGCGATACGCAGTATTTT
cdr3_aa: CASSFGASGGDTQYF

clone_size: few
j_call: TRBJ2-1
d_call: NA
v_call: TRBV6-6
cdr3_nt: TGTGCCAGCAGTTACTCCGGGGCAAAAAGGGGCATTGAGTTCTTC
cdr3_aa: CASSYSGAKRGIEFF

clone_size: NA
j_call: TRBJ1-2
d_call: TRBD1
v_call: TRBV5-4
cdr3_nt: TGTGCCAGCAGGCCAGGGGGCGCGTTGATTAACTATGGCTACACCTTC
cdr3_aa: CASRPGGALINYGYTF

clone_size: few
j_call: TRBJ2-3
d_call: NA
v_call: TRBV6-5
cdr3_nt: TGTGCCAGCAGCTCGTCTGAGGATACGCAGTATTTT
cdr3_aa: CASSSSEDTQYF

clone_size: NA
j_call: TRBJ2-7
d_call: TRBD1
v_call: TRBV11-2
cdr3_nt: TGTGCCAGCAGCTCTGGACAGGGGTTCCACGAGCAGTACTTC
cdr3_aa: CASSSGQGFHEQYF

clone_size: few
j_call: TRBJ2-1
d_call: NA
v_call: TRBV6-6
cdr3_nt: TGTGCCAGCAGTGTCCTGGGATATGAGCAGTTCTTC
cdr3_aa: CASSVLGYEQFF

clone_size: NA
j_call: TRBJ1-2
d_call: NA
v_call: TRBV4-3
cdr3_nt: TGCGCCAGCAGCCAAGACCCGGGACCTCGGAGTGGCTACACCTTC
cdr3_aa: CASSQDPGPRSGYTF

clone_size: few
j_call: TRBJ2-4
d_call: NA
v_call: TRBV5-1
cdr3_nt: TGCGCCAGCAGCCGAGACACAGGGAAAAACATTCAGTACTTC
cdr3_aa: CASSRDTGKNIQYF

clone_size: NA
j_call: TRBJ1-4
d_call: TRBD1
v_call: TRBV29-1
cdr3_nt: TGCAGCGTTTCCAGGGGGAGCAAAACTAATGAAAAACTGTTTTTT
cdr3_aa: CSVSRGSKTNEKLFF

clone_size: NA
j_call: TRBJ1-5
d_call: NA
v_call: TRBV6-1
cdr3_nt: TGTGCCAGCAGTCGGGACCAGCCCCAGCATTTT
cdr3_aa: CASSRDQPQHF

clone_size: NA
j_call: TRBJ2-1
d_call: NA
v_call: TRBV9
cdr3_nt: TGTGCCAGCAGCGTCACCGGGGGTGAGCAGTTCTTC
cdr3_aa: CASSVTGGEQFF

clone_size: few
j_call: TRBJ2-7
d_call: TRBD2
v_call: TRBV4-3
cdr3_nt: TGCGCCAGCAGCCAAGATGGGGAGGGGACCTACGAGCAGTACTTC
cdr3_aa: CASSQDGEGTYEQYF

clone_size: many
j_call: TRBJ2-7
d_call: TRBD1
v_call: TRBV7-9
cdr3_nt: TGTGCCAGCAGCTCGGGACAGGGAGTTTTCTACGAGCAGTACTTC
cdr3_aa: CASSSGQGVFYEQYF

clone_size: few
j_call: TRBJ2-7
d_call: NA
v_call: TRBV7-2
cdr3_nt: TGTGCCAGCAGCCCCCGGCGGGGCGAGCAGTACTTC
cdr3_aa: CASSPRRGEQYF

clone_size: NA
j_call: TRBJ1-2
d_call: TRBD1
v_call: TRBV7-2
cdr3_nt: TGTGCCAGCAGCCCGGGACAGCCGCGCTATGGCTACACCTTC
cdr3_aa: CASSPGQPRYGYTF

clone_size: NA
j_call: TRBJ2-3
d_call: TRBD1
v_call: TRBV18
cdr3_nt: TGTGCCAGCTCACGCCCCTCAGGGGGAAGCACAGATACGCAGTATTTT
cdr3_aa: CASSRPSGGSTDTQYF

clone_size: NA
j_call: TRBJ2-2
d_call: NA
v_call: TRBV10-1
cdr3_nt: TGCGCCAGCACTGCCAGCCTCACCGGGGAGCTGTTTTTT
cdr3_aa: CASTASLTGELFF

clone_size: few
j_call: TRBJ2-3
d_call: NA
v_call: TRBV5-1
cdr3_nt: TGCGCCAGCAGCTCCGCCAGTCGAGCTAGCACAGATACGCAGTATTTT
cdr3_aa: CASSSASRASTDTQYF

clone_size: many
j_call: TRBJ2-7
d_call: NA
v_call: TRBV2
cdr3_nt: TGTGCCAGCAGTGAGCAGCTATCCTACGAGCAGTACTTC
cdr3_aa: CASSEQLSYEQYF

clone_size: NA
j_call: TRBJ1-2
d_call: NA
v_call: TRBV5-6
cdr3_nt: TGTGCCAGCAAAGGCGCTGCTGGCTACACCTTC
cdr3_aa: CASKGAAGYTF

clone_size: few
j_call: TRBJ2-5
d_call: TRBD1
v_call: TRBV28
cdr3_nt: TGTGCCAGCAGTCTTGGACAGGGTGGAACAGAGACCCAGTACTTC
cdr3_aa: CASSLGQGGTETQYF

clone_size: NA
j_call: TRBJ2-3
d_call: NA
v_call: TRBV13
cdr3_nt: TGTGCCAGCAGCTTAAGGGCAGATACGCAGTATTTT
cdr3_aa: CASSLRADTQYF

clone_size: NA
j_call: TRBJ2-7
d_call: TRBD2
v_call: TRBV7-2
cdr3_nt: TGTGCCAGCAGCTCCAGGCCGGGACTAGGGTACGAGCAGTACTTC
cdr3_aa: CASSSRPGLGYEQYF

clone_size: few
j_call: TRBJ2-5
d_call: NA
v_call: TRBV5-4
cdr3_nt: TGTGCCAGCAGCTTGATTGGCGGTGGGCGGAACCAAGAGACCCAGTACTTC
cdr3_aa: CASSLIGGGRNQETQYF

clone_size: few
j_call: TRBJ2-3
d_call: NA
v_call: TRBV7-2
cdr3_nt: TGTGCCAGCACCAGGGGGACTAGGTTGCAAGATACGCAGTATTTT
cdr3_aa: CASTRGTRLQDTQYF

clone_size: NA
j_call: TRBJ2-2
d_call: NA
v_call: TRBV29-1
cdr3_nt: TGCAGCGCCTTCTCCCCGAACACCGGGGAGCTGTTTTTT
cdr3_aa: CSAFSPNTGELFF

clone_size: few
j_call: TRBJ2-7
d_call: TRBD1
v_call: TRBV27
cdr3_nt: TGTGCCAGCAGTCCCTTGACAGGGTGGAGCTCCTACGAGCAGTACTTC
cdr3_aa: CASSPLTGWSSYEQYF

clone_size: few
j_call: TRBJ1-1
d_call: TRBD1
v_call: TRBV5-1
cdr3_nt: TGCGCCAGCAGCCCTCAGGGGGCGGGAACTGAAGCTTTCTTT
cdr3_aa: CASSPQGAGTEAFF

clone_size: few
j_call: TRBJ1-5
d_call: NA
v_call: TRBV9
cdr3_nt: TGTGCCAGCAGCGTGCTAGGTGATAGCAATCAGCCCCAGCATTTT
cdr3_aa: CASSVLGDSNQPQHF

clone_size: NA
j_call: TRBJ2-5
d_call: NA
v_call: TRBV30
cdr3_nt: TGTGCCCTCGGTGGAGGACTCCAGACCCAGTACTTC
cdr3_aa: CALGGGLQTQYF

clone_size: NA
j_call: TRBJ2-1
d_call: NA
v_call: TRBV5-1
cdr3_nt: TGCGCCAGCAGTTCCGTGGACCCTTCTAGGGAGCAGTTCTTC
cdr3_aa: CASSSVDPSREQFF

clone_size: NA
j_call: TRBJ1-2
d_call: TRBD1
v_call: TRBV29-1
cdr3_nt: TGCAGCGTTGGACGAGGGGGCGACTATGGCTACACCTTC
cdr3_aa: CSVGRGGDYGYTF

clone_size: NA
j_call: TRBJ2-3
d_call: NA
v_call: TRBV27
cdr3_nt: TGTGCCAGCGCCACCCTGGAGGAAGATACGCAGTATTTT
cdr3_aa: CASATLEEDTQYF

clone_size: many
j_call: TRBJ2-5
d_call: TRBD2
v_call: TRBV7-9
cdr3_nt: TGTGCCAGCACCGCTGGACTAGCGGTCCGGTACTTC
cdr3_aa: CASTAGLAVRYF

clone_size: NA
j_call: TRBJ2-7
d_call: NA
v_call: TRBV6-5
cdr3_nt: TGTGCCACCTCGGACAGATACGAGCAGTACTTC
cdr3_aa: CATSDRYEQYF

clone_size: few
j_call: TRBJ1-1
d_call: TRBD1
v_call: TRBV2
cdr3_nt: TGTGCCAGCGGAAACCCCGGACAGGGCGGCAAGAACACTGAAGCTTTCTTT
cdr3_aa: CASGNPGQGGKNTEAFF

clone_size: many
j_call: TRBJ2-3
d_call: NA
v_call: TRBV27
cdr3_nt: TGTGCCAGCAGTTTCGGGGCTGACCCCACAGATACGCAGTATTTT
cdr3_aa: CASSFGADPTDTQYF

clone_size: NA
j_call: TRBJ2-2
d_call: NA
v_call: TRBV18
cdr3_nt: TGTGCCAGCTCACCGACAGCGAACACCGGGGAGCTGTTTTTT
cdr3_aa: CASSPTANTGELFF

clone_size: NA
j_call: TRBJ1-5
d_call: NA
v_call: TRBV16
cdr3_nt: TGTGCCAGCAGCCAATCGGGGCAGGGCAATCAGCCCCAGCATTTT
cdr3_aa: CASSQSGQGNQPQHF

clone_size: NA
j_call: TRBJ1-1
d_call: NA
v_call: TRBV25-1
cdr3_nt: TGTGCCAGCAAAGGGTCCGGGGCCCACACTGAAGCTTTCTTT
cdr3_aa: CASKGSGAHTEAFF

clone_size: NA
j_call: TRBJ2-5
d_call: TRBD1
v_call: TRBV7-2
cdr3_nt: TGTGCCAGCAGCTTCTGGACAGGGGCAGAGACCCAGTACTTC
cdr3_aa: CASSFWTGAETQYF

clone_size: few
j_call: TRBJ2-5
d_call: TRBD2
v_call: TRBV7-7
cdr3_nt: TGTGCCAGCAGCCTCCTGACTAGCGGGGCGGGTGAGACCCAGTACTTC
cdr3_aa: CASSLLTSGAGETQYF

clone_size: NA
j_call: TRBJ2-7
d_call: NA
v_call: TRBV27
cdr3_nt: TGTGCCAGCAGCCTCGGCGGGTCCTACGAGCAGTACTTC
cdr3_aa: CASSLGGSYEQYF

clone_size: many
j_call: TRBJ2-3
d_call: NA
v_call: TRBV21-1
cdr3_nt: TGTGCCAGCAGCACGTCGACAGGGGTAACGCAGTATTTT
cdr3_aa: CASSTSTGVTQYF